This entry describes one T cell receptor beta chain. In its sample, this clonotype was seen many times. Its antigen is still unknown. Base qualities are missing; no much larger clone stands one base away. Libraries were built with 5' RACE. Sequencing was performed on an Illumina HiSeq 2000. Template switching introduced a universal primer binding site; the final cDNA contained a unique molecular identifier, enabling accurate counting of TCR cDNA molecules. Specific primers in the conserved constant-segment region were used to synthesize first-strand cDNA for the TCR alpha and beta chains. To control for contamination, every cDNA library carried two barcodes: a SMART-Mk sample barcode plus Illumina barcodes. TruSeq adapter sequences and Illumina sample barcodes were added in two successive PCR steps. Sequencing of the TCR alpha and beta cDNA libraries was done on the Illumina HiSeq platform using custom primers. As for how the authors treated the data: MiGEC processed the raw reads to extract unique molecular identifiers, while MiXCR was used to determine the CDR3 positions. For each individual, recombination models were inferred using an EM algorithm with the repgenHMM and IGoR tools. The tcR package in R was used for shared clonotype analysis, with sharing normalized by the product of cloneset sizes. To study raw recombination without the effects of thymic and clonal selection, out-of-frame nonproductive sequences were analyzed. The public reads were reprocessed in TCRdb via fastp at Q25 and MiXCR, keeping in-frame beta chains. Each entry is one CDR3 protein sequence, shown with its most common DNA and genes. TCRdb's processing, not the study's, gives the V and J calls here. The sample table records 550,000 to 800,000 distinct CDR3 sequences; about 7.1% of these occur just once. Jointly, the top ten make up 1.6% of the sample.

The CDR1 and CDR2 encoded by the germline V gene (reference sequence) are DFQATT and SNEGSKA. Measured from the cysteine to the phenylalanine, the CDR3 is 17 residues long. Only CDR3 DNA is held: 51 bases, read in frame from base 1. V is cut back by 0 bases and J by 3 bases, with 9 bases in the junction unmatched. The data originate from a study of identical twins (dated by TCRdb to 2016 to 2017). The study in broad terms: TCR alpha and beta repertoires from monozygotic twins, unrelated adults of various ages and cord blood were deep-sequenced to test whether fetal clonotypes persist. Replicate twin experiments were performed at different times using different library preparation protocols to rule out contamination. Points the paper makes about the study in general: Compared with coincidental sharing between unrelated individuals, out-of-frame TCR alpha sequences shared between twins showed an excess of sequences with low generation probability. A weaker excess of twin sharing was found in beta out-of-frame sequences because the signal-to-noise ratio was lowered by fewer shared sequences. Fewer insertions were carried by abundant cord blood beta clonotypes, a similar but weaker trend appeared in young adult naive repertoires, and no such trend appeared in memory repertoires. Invariant T cells such as MAIT and iNKT could partly confound zero-insertion analyses, although diverse VJ usage argued against such confounding for most clonotypes. Conclusions relied on cross-sectional statistical analysis, since the same donors could not be followed over many years. In monozygotic twins, out-of-frame TCR alpha sharing was systematically underestimated by recombination models, although the models agreed with sharing between unrelated individuals.

All donors were healthy Caucasians. The twin cohort comprised three pairs of female monozygotic twins, all aged roughly 18 to 29 years. Peripheral blood mononuclear cells were used as the source from which RNA for TCR libraries was isolated. The data also belong to a second study, concerning yellow fever vaccine responses in identical twins. The second study's authors report: The authors reported that the T cell response to vaccination in identical twins appeared partly convergent and partly personalized. Focusing on identical twins, the study followed the T cell clones that responded to the vaccine, and did so with precision.

This receptor was taken from a woman between 18 and 29 years old in good health. The sequence joins TRBV20-1 to TRBJ2-1; TRBD2 agrees with 9 junctional bases. Source material: PBMCs. The CDR3 sequence is CSARDLLAGRHYNEQFF. DNA sequence: TGCAGTGCTAGAGATCTCCTAGCGGGGCGCCACTACAATGAGCAGTTCTTC.